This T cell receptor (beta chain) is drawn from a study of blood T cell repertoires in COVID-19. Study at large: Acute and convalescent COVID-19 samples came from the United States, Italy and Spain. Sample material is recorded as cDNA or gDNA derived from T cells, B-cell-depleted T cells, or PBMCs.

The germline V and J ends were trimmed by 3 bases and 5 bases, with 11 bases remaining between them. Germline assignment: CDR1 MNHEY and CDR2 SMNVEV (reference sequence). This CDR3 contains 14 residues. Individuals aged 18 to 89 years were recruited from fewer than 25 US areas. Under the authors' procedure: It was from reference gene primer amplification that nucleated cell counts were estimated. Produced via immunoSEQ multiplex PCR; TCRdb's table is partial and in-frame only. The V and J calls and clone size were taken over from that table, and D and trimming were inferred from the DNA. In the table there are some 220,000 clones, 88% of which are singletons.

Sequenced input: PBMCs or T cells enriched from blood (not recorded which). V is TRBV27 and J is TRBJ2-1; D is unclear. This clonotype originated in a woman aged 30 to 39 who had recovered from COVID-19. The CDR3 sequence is CASSLVTRNNEQFF. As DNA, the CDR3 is TGTGCCAGCAGTTTGGTGACGAGGAACAATGAGCAGTTCTTC.